This entry lists 28 T cell receptor beta chains sequenced from one sample in a study of blood T cell repertoires in COVID-19. TCRdb's table, derived via immunoSEQ multiplex PCR, lists solely in-frame clones and lacks some. This table holds roughly 140,000 clones, around 80% found once. Sequenced: peripheral blood. Source of these receptors: a man between 65 and 85 years old who had recovered from COVID-19.

The gene calls are TRBV3-1 (or the pseudogene TRBV3-2) and TRBJ1-2; 9 bases line up with TRBD1. V shed 0 bases, J shed 7 bases, and the junction held 15 bases outside the gene matches. The CDR3 covers 18 residues. Per germline, CDR1 LGHDT and CDR2 YNNKEL (reference sequence). The CDR3 DNA is TGTGCCAGCAGCCAAGATCCCCTCAGAACACAGGGGGCGCGTGGCTACACCTTC. Translation: CASSQDPLRTQGARGYTF.

This clone has a handful of counts. The chain recombines TRBV7-9 with TRBJ1-2; 8 bases are shared with TRBD1. J gave up 2 bases and V 5 bases, and 13 bases lay outside the gene matches. CDR1 is SEHNR and CDR2 is FQNEAQ in the germline V gene (reference sequence). The CDR3 consists of 17 residues. The CDR3 protein is CASSILDRTGLNYGYTF. The CDR3, as DNA: TGTGCCAGCAGCATCCTAGACCGGACAGGGTTAAACTATGGCTACACCTTC.

The table lists this clone with a few counts. The rearrangement links TRBV6-5 to TRBJ2-7; 11 bases agree with TRBD1. The CDR3 is 13 residues long. V was clipped by 7 bases and J by 7 bases; unmatched bases: 6. CDR1 and CDR2 from the germline V gene are MNHEY and SVGAGI. The DNA for the CDR3 is TGTGCCAGCACCCCGGACAGGGGGCGTGAGCAGTACTTC. Protein: CASTPDRGREQYF.

V and J are TRBV10-3 and TRBJ2-5; D not certain. Deletions cut 10 bases from V and 5 bases from J, with 20 bases between. Germline V gene sequence: CDR1 ENHRY, CDR2 SYGVKD. The CDR3 has 14 residues. The CDR3 coding sequence is TGTGCCACCTTACCGGGTGGTCTCGGGGAGACCCAGTACTTC. It specifies CATLPGGLGETQYF.

This chain connects TRBV7-9 to TRBJ1-4; 12 bases match TRBD1. The CDR3 runs 15 residues. From germline, CDR1 is SEHNR and CDR2 FQNEAQ (reference sequence). The ends lost 5 bases at V and 7 bases at J; junction bases unmatched: 5. For the CDR3, the DNA is TGTGCCAGCAGCGAGGGACAGGGGGCTGGTGAAAAACTGTTTTTT. It codes for CASSEGQGAGEKLFF. The entire variable domain, with the rest obtained from reference TRBV7-9 and TRBJ1-4, is as follows: DTGVSQNPRHKITKRGQNVTFRCDPISEHNRLYWYRQTLGQGPEFLTYFQNEAQLEKSRLLSDRFSAERPKGSFSTLEIQRTEQGDSAMYLCASSEGQGAGEKLFFGSGTQLSVL.

The chain joins TRBV29-1 to TRBJ1-2; D is possibly TRBD1 (6 bases). Germline CDR1 is SQVTM and CDR2 is ANQGSEA. The V end lost 6 bases, the J end lost 8 bases, and 22 bases lay between the germline ends. The CDR3 has 14 amino acids. CDR3 coding DNA: TGCAGCGTCCCAACACCCCGTGCAGGGGAAGGCTACACCTTC. Protein sequence: CSVPTPRAGEGYTF.

CDR3 residues: CASSLLKQVPSNQPQHF. CDR3 DNA: TGCGCCAGCAGCCTACTCAAACAGGTTCCTAGCAATCAGCCCCAGCATTTT. The V gene is TRBV5-1, the J gene TRBJ1-5; maybe TRBD1 (5 bases). This CDR3 is built from 17 residues. The germline V and J ends were trimmed by 4 bases and 0 bases, with 17 bases remaining between them. CDR1 SGHRS and CDR2 YFSETQ come from the germline V gene.

This clone has only one observation. The J gene is TRBJ2-3, the V gene TRBV29-1; weak D call: TRBD1 (5 bases). In germline, CDR1 is SQVTM, CDR2 ANQGSEA. V was pared by 6 bases and J by 3 bases, with 10 bases between. There are 12 residues in the CDR3. CDR3 region: CSVNRITDTQYF. In DNA form, the CDR3 reads TGCAGCGTGAACAGGATTACAGATACGCAGTATTTT.

Only a few counts were recorded for this clone. The chain joins TRBV4-1 to TRBJ2-7; TRBD1 is a possible D gene (6 bases). Germline V gives CDR1 MGHRA, CDR2 YSYEKL. The ends were cut back, 4 bases at V and 1 base at J, with 17 bases in the middle. This CDR3 is 16 amino acids long. The DNA of the CDR3 is TGCGCCAGCAGCCCTAAACCGGGACAAAAATCCTACGAGCAGTACTTC. Its translation is CASSPKPGQKSYEQYF.

The chain is built from TRBV7-9 and TRBJ2-7; 9 bases match TRBD2. The CDR3 runs to 15 residues. The trim removed 5 bases at V and 2 bases at J, leaving 7 bases unmatched. Germline values: CDR1 SEHNR, CDR2 FQNEAQ (reference sequence). In nucleotides, the CDR3 is TGTGCCAGCAGCCCCAAAATAGCGGGAGCCTACGAGCAGTACTTC. It is translated as CASSPKIAGAYEQYF.

This clone appeared once. V and J are TRBV23-1 and TRBJ2-1; D is perhaps TRBD2 (6 bases). TRBV23-1 is recorded as an ORF, its role being uncertain. With 1 base removed from V and 2 bases from J, the gap between germline ends came to 15 bases. There are 17 residues in the CDR3. In nucleotides, the CDR3 is TGCGCCAGCAGTCAATTCCTTCTAGCGAGCCCCTACAATGAGCAGTTCTTC. Its protein is CASSQFLLASPYNEQFF.

This clone showed up just a few times. V usage is TRBV5-1 and J usage is TRBJ2-7; 7 bases line up with TRBD1. The CDR3 covers 13 residues. V lost 5 bases, J lost 7 bases, and 9 bases stayed unmatched. Looked up from germline, CDR1 is SGHRS and CDR2 is YFSETQ. CDR3 coding DNA: TGCGCCAGCAGTTTGACAGGGACGGGGGAGCAGTACTTC. This gives the protein CASSLTGTGEQYF.

The chain links TRBV5-1 to TRBJ2-1; 12 positions agree with TRBD2. The V gene end was trimmed by 4 bases and the J gene end by 7 bases; junction bases not matched to a gene: 9. Germline lookup yields CDR1 SGHRS and CDR2 YFSETQ. This CDR3 contains 16 residues. CDR3 in amino acids: CASSLRTSGIDNEQFF. For the CDR3, the DNA is TGCGCCAGCAGCCTTAGGACTAGCGGGATCGATAATGAGCAGTTCTTC.

This rearrangement joins TRBV7-9 to TRBJ1-1, with D uncertain. Germline V gene data show CDR1 as SEHNR and CDR2 as FQNEAQ (reference sequence). V was cut by 3 bases and J by 0 bases, with 8 bases left in between. The CDR3 loop spans 14 amino acids. Here the CDR3 reads CASSFSGVNTEAFF. In DNA form, the CDR3 reads TGTGCCAGCAGCTTTTCGGGAGTGAACACTGAAGCTTTCTTT.

The genes are TRBV25-1 and TRBJ2-7, with 7 bases identical to TRBD1. The trim removed 8 bases at V and 4 bases at J, leaving 5 bases unmatched. The germline V gene has CDR1 MGHDK and CDR2 SYGVNS. CDR3 length equals 12 residues. The DNA for the CDR3 is TGTGCCAGCTTGGGACAGAGATACGAGCAGTACTTC. Translating gives CASLGQRYEQYF.

The rearrangement joins TRBV12-5 to TRBJ2-7, with a tentative D call TRBD1 (6 bases). This CDR3 has 17 amino acids. Germline CDR1 LGHNT, CDR2 FRNRAP. The V end was cut by 0 bases, the J end by 0 bases, with 15 bases between. As DNA, the CDR3 is TGTGCTAGTGGTTTGGTATTATCTGGGGGCAGCTCCTACGAGCAGTACTTC. This translates into CASGLVLSGGSSYEQYF. Full variable domain (missing parts from reference TRBV12-5 and TRBJ2-7): DARVTQTPRHKVTEMGQEVTMRCQPILGHNTVFWYRQTMMQGLELLAYFRNRAPLDDSGMPKDRFSAEMPDATLATLKIQPSEPRDSAVYFCASGLVLSGGSSYEQYFGPGTRLTVT.

This chain joins TRBV12-3 or TRBV12-4 and TRBJ2-5, with 7 bases lining up with TRBD1. V dropped 10 bases and J dropped 3; count of bases not matched to a gene: 8. CDR3 length equals 13 residues. The CDR3 reads CATEDRRKETQYF. CDR3 in DNA: TGTGCCACTGAGGACAGGAGAAAAGAGACCCAGTACTTC.

The chain combines TRBV20-1 with TRBJ2-2, with 11 bases fitting TRBD2. Germline V gene data show CDR1 as DFQATT and CDR2 as SNEGSKA (reference sequence). Unmatched junction bases numbered 8, after V lost 6 bases and J lost 5 bases. This CDR3 comprises 15 residues. The CDR3 is CSASSGRAGTGELFF. CDR3 in DNA: TGCAGTGCAAGTAGCGGGAGGGCAGGTACCGGGGAGCTGTTTTTT.

This clone showed up just a few times. The genes are TRBV3-1 (or the pseudogene TRBV3-2) and TRBJ2-7; D unclear. Germline CDR1 LGHDT, CDR2 YNNKEL (reference sequence). This CDR3 is 15 amino acids long. The germline V and J ends were trimmed by 1 base and 7 bases, with 17 bases remaining between them. The CDR3 loop reads CASSQGVELYAEQYF. For the CDR3, the DNA is TGTGCCAGCAGCCAAGGCGTGGAGCTCTACGCAGAGCAGTACTTC.

J is TRBJ2-1 and V is TRBV27; 10 bases map to TRBD1. The J segment lost 7 bases and the V segment lost 2 bases, leaving 5 bases of the junction unmatched. CDR1 MNHEY and CDR2 SMNVEV come from the germline V gene (reference sequence). The CDR3 loop spans 15 amino acids. The CDR3 is CASSLADRGGNEQFF. The CDR3 DNA follows: TGTGCCAGCAGTTTAGCGGACAGGGGGGGGAATGAGCAGTTCTTC.

This chain links TRBV5-1 with TRBJ2-3; D perhaps matches TRBD1 (5 bases). V lost 4 bases and J lost 2, with 14 bases in between. CDR1 and CDR2 (germline): SGHRS, YFSETQ. The length of the CDR3 is 15 residues. CDR3 nucleotides: TGCGCCAGCAGCGCCTCTGGGGCACCCACAGATACGCAGTATTTT. Translated: CASSASGAPTDTQYF.

The CDR3 DNA is TGTGCCAGCAGTGATCAGGTGTCGGGCAATCAGCCCCAGCATTTT. Residues: CASSDQVSGNQPQHF. J is TRBJ1-5 and V is TRBV6-1, with D uncertain. Deletions cut 3 bases from V and 2 bases from J, with 11 bases between. This CDR3 is 15 amino acids long. Germline V gene lookup returns CDR1 MNHNS and CDR2 SASEGT.

The rearrangement joins TRBV21-1 to TRBJ2-7; the D segment call TRBD1 is taken from the table without a DNA check. TRBV21-1 is termed a pseudogene. The CDR3 is made up of 14 amino acids. CDR3 DNA: TGTGCCAGCAGCAGATGGACAGGGGACTACGAGCAGTACTTC. Protein: CASSRWTGDYEQYF.

This sequence joins TRBV3-1 (or the pseudogene TRBV3-2) and TRBJ2-2; 16 nucleotides align to TRBD2. Germline values: CDR1 LGHDT, CDR2 YNNKEL (reference sequence). Trimming at V came to 4 bases and at J to 1 base, leaving 6 bases not matched to a gene. The CDR3 length is 19 residues. CDR3 DNA: TGTGCCAGCAGCCTGGGACTAGCGGGAGGGCCGGTGAACACCGGGGAGCTGTTTTTT. It codes for CASSLGLAGGPVNTGELFF.

This chain uses TRBV5-1 with TRBJ2-7; 10 positions agree with TRBD2. This CDR3 region has 15 residues. Per germline, CDR1 SGHRS and CDR2 YFSETQ. V lost 2 bases and J lost 4; bases outside the gene matches: 6. CDR3 protein: CASSFRTSGSYEQYF. Here the CDR3 DNA reads TGCGCCAGCAGCTTCCGGACTAGCGGTTCTTACGAGCAGTACTTC. The variable domain in full, with the rest retrieved from reference TRBV5-1 and TRBJ2-7, is KAGVTQTPRYLIKTRGQQVTLSCSPISGHRSVSWYQQTPGQGLQFLFEYFSETQRNKGNFPGRFSGRQFSNSRSEMNVSTLELGDSALYLCASSFRTSGSYEQYFGPGTRLTVT.

This clone has just a few counts. The gene calls are TRBV5-1 and TRBJ1-6; a possible D gene is TRBD1 (5 bases). Germline values: CDR1 SGHRS, CDR2 YFSETQ. The CDR3 length is 14 residues. Trimming took off 1 base at V and 7 bases at J, with 9 bases between the two ends. The CDR3 DNA reads as TGCGCCAGCAGCTTGATTTCAGGGAATTCACCCCTCCACTTT. Its protein is CASSLISGNSPLHF.

This chain joins TRBV7-3 and TRBJ2-1; D is perhaps TRBD1 (5 bases). The V and J ends lost 3 bases and 3 bases respectively, with 12 bases between them. Germline V gene lookup returns CDR1 SGHTA and CDR2 FQGTGA. This CDR3 contains 15 residues. The CDR3 reads CASSFLPGRYNEQFF. The CDR3 coding sequence is TGTGCCAGCAGCTTTCTCCCAGGGCGCTACAATGAGCAGTTCTTC. The variable domain in full, with the rest retrieved from reference TRBV7-3 and TRBJ2-1, is GAGVSQTPSNKVTEKGKYVELRCDPISGHTALYWYRQSLGQGPEFLIYFQGTGAADDSGLPNDRFFAVRPEGSVSTLKIQRTERGDSAVYLCASSFLPGRYNEQFFGPGTRLTVL.

V usage is TRBV9 and J usage is TRBJ2-3, with 7 bases that match TRBD2. The CDR3 consists of 16 residues. The J segment lost 4 bases and the V segment lost 1 base, leaving 9 bases of the junction unmatched. The germline V gene encodes CDR1 SGDLS and CDR2 YYNGEE. CDR3 in amino acids: CASSVRSGTQADTQYF. The CDR3 region has the DNA TGTGCCAGCAGCGTACGGAGCGGGACGCAGGCAGATACGCAGTATTTT.